This paragraph reports one TCR beta chain. Its antigen target is currently unknown. The sample holds no much larger clone one base away, and base qualities are not on file. The library was produced with the immunoSEQ multiplex PCR assay. From the authors' description of their analysis: Repertoire diversity was quantified with Shannon entropy, accounting for clonal size distribution. The Gini-Simpson index (Simpson_1-D) served as the measure of how unequally clonotypes were distributed. TCRdb retrieved this table from immuneACCESS and kept in-frame rearrangements only. Not all clones are present; in checked studies, unresolved V genes account for under half, and no reason is known for the remainder. V and J calls and clone size are given by that table; D and trimming were obtained from the DNA. In this sample the table shows 25,000 to 30,000 clones, around four fifths of which occur a single time. The ten largest clones take up less than 3% of the sample.

The data stem from a study of stem cell transplantation in POMP-related autoinflammatory disease (dated by TCRdb to the early 2020s). About the investigation overall: According to the study's hypothesis, the TRB repertoire gets skewed because defective thymoproteasomes impair MHC class I-dependent CD8+ T-cell differentiation and positive selection. Before transplant, CD4+ naive T-cell skewing, low CD8+ T-cell proportions, and reduced T-cell cytokine secretion were observed in patients. High-throughput TRB sequencing assessed how POMP deficiency affects T-cell receptor beta repertoire diversity and CDR3 characteristics. The investigation overall reported the following: Across all analyzed T-cell subsets, PRAID patients tended toward lower TRB diversity and higher clonality. A restricted number of unique TRB V-J gene pairings was observed in PRAID patients. In PRAID patients, the trend toward lower diversity and increased clonality reached statistical significance only for regulatory T cells.

Relative to germline, V is missing 1 base and J is missing 6 bases, with 7 bases of the junction outside any gene match. From the cysteine up to the phenylalanine, the CDR3 has a length of 16 residues. The entry retains the CDR3 DNA only, 48 bases that are in frame from base 1. The CDR1 and CDR2 encoded by the germline V gene are MGHRA and YSYEKL. The time point label, as the study defines it: before hematopoietic stem cell transplant. PRAID was marked by prominent immunodeficiency together with autoinflammation. Before TRB sequencing, the T-cell subsets, namely conventional T cells, CD8+ T cells, regulatory T cells, and T follicular helper cells, were sorted.

The chain employs TRBV4-1 and TRBJ2-1, and 9 bases in between align with TRBD1. The TCR originated in a human donor with POMP-related autoinflammation and immune dysregulation (PRAID). This specimen consisted of CD4+ T cells from PBMCs, obtained before stem cell transplantation. The CDR3 protein: CASSQVHRGLSNEQFF. The nucleotide sequence reads as follows: TGCGCCAGCAGCCAAGTTCACAGGGGGCTGTCCAATGAGCAGTTCTTC.